This T cell receptor beta chain was profiled in a study of cytomegalovirus exposure and HLA in healthy donors. Background on the study: The 90 to 150 validation repertoires and the approximately 630 first-cohort repertoires shared a platform, a later analysis reported.

Sequencing used immunoSEQ multiplex PCR; TCRdb keeps in-frame clones, though not all of them. The sample shows around 160,000 clones, 85% of them seen only once. General observations from the study: In vitro work confirmed that a few CMV-associated chains recognize CMV antigens. The investigators catalogued 150 to 200 TCR beta chains as cytomegalovirus-associated. Most observed TCR sequences were rare, whereas some public TCRs were detected in many donors.

Notes on this clone: No antigen is known for it.

Sequenced material: PBMCs. This sequence was found in a man between 25 and 39 years old in good health and CMV-seropositive.

The CDR3 spells CATSSRWTGLDTEAFF. Written as DNA, the CDR3 is TGTGCCACCAGCAGTCGCTGGACAGGGTTGGACACTGAAGCTTTCTTT. This chain joins TRBV15 and TRBJ1-1; 8 nucleotides line up with TRBD1. With V trimmed by 3 bases and J by 3 bases, 9 bases remained unmatched. From germline, CDR1 is LNHNV and CDR2 YYDKDF (reference sequence). The CDR3 consists of 16 residues.